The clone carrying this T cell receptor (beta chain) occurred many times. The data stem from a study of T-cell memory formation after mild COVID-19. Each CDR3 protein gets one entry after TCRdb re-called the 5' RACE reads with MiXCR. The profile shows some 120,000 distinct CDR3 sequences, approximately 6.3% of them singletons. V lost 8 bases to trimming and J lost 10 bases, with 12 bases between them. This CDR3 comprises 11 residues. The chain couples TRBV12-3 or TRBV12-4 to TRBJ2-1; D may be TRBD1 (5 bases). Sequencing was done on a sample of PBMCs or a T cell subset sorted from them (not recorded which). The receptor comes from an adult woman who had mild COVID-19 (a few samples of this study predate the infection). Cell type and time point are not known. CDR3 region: CASGATPEQFF. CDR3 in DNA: TGTGCCAGCGGGGCCACCCCCGAGCAGTTCTTC.